The clone carrying this T cell receptor (beta chain) was seen once. The V and J ends lost 3 bases and 6 bases respectively, with 6 bases between them. This CDR3 is built from 12 residues. This specimen belongs to a study of blood T cell repertoires in COVID-19. Across the study: The United States, Italy and Spain supplied acute and convalescent COVID-19 samples.

TCRdb's copy holds only in-frame clones and misses some; the assay was immunoSEQ multiplex PCR. The sample consists of 310,000 or so clones, roughly 87% of them appearing once. Participants reported their clinical history, and cohort assignment relied on those reports. Donors of Cohort 3 who recovered were those that had two negative PCRs, clearance, or symptom resolution. The chain carries TRBV12-3 or TRBV12-4 and TRBJ1-5; D not certain. This TCR was recovered from a woman in her thirties or forties who had recovered from COVID-19. The sample consisted of PBMCs or T cells enriched from blood (not recorded which). The CDR3 loop reads CASSFPLQPQHF. The CDR3 DNA is TGTGCCAGCAGTTTTCCCCTTCAGCCCCAGCATTTT.